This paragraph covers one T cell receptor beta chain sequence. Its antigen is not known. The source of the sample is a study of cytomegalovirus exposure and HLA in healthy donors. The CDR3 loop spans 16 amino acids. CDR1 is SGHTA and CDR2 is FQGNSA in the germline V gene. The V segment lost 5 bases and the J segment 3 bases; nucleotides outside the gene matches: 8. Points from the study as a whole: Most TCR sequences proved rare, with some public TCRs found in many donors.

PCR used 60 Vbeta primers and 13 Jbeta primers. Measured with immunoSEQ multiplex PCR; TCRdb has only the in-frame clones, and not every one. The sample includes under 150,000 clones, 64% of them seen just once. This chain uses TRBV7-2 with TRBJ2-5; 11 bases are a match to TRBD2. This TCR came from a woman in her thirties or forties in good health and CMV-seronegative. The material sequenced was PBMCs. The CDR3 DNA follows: TGTGCCAGCAGCCCCACCCAACTAGCGGGGGAAGAGACCCAGTACTTC. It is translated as CASSPTQLAGEETQYF.